This paragraph covers one T cell receptor beta chain sequence. In the PCR, 60 Vbeta and 13 Jbeta primers were used. Libraries were prepared by immunoSEQ multiplex PCR; TCRdb keeps only in-frame clonotypes and omits some of them. The profile shows some 150,000 clones, 65% to 85% of them singletons. V lost 0 bases and J lost 5; bases outside the gene matches: 8. Germline values: CDR1 LGHNA, CDR2 YSLEER. The CDR3 sequence is 17 residues long. The data were taken from a study of cytomegalovirus exposure and HLA in healthy donors. This chain joins TRBV4-3 and TRBJ1-4; TRBD1 aligns across 8 bases. Sample: PBMCs. The clonotype originates from a woman in her forties or fifties in good health and CMV-seropositive. CDR3 loop: CASSQDSAGGENEKLFF. CDR3 sequence (DNA): TGCGCCAGCAGCCAAGATTCCGCAGGGGGCGAGAATGAAAAACTGTTTTTT.